The subject of this entry is one T cell receptor beta chain. Its antigen has not been determined. No base quality information exists; no much larger clone differs at one position. Relative to germline, V is missing 5 bases and J is missing 3 bases, with 8 bases of the junction outside any gene match. Taken from cysteine to phenylalanine, the CDR3 has 16 residues. CDR3 DNA only is kept here, 48 bases in frame from base 1. The germline V gene (reference sequence) provides CDR1 SEHNR and CDR2 FQNEAQ. Using the deep immunoSEQ assay, multiplex PCR amplified TCR CDR3 regions from genomic DNA. Extracted genomic DNA from each cell subset was spread evenly across all wells of several immunoSEQ 96-well plates, with each plate serving as a replicate. Each replicate PCR for sorted subsets received around 200 ng genomic DNA, equal to 30,000 or so T cell genomes. Purified libraries were measured with a Qubit 3.0 fluorometer, size-checked on a Bioanalyzer 2100, and measured again with the KAPA Library Quantification kit. Every immunoSEQ 96-well plate was sequenced on a dedicated single-read 150-cycle Illumina NextSeq 550 flow cell. Per the source publication's procedure: Because the immunoSEQ output held only junctional sequences and lacked quality scores, the filtering could not match the filtering applied to full-length reads. Sequences were annotated with PyIR, a Python wrapper for IgBLAST v1.9, using IMGT germline references to assign V/J genes and CDR3. Reads were filtered out if the reads had weak V/J assignments (E-value above 1e-6), no CDR3, stop codons, out-of-frame junctions, or ambiguous translated residues. V3J clonotypes were defined as sequences sharing an identical inferred V gene, J gene, and CDR3 amino acid sequence. Percentage overlap between repertoires was computed as shared unique clonotypes divided by the size of the smaller repertoire. Three approaches were used to assess repertoire richness: RTK rarefaction, the Chao1 estimator, and Recon v2.1 estimates of unobserved clonotypes. Generation probabilities were computed with OLGA for all TCRbeta clonotypes obtained by the gDNA method from several donors. TCRdb re-hosts the immuneACCESS table, in-frame sequences only. Its copies lack some clones; in the studies checked, an unresolved V gene accounts for under half of them, and the cause for the rest is not known. V and J calls plus clone size are reproduced from that table; the DNA served to infer D and trimming. The sample contains some 2,000,000 clones, 90% to 97% of them found a single time. More than 0.1% of the sample lies in the top ten.

The sample comes from a study of shared clonotypes between healthy human individuals (dated by TCRdb to the early 2020s). For the study in its entirety: Three men and two women, aged 18 to 49 years, made up the cohort. For each donor, CD4 naive and CD4 memory were each given three plates, CD8 naive was given two plates, and CD8 memory was given one plate. Blood TCR repertoires of roughly five healthy adults were deeply sequenced to estimate repertoire size and the extent of clonotype sharing between individuals. To increase sequencing depth and limit assay-specific biases, TCR repertoire library preparation and sequencing were carried out by different laboratories using diverse techniques. Leukapheresis yielded between about 0.9 and 8.9 billion PBMCs per donor. What the work shows at the level of the full study, not this receptor alone: Pairwise subsampling led to the expectation that sequencing depth would affect the degree of clonotype sharing among donors. Naive subsets generally had larger estimated clonotype richness than memory subsets did. Across a handful of donors, roughly 5.1% of naive CD4, over 3% of naive CD8, under 2.5% of memory CD4, and approximately 0.4% of memory CD8 clonotypes were shared. Because the study included only a small number of donors, the genetic and exposure-history diversity represented was limited. Incomplete sequencing was indicated by rarefaction of sorted-subset datasets, despite the large sequencing depth. Compared with non-shared clonotypes, clonotypes shared by all four sorted-subset donors had higher generation probabilities. Sampling was limited to blood, and TCR repertoires in tissue likely differ from TCR repertoires in blood.

Donors were healthy HIV-negative adults with no recently reported acute infections or vaccinations. Every donor was a Caucasian adult living in Nashville, Tennessee, USA. CD4+ T cells were enriched through magnetic negative selection, after which naive cells were positively selected on CD45RA and the remaining negative fraction served as the memory subset. After blood collection by leukapheresis, PBMCs were isolated using Ficoll-Histopaque density gradient centrifugation and then cryopreserved in the vapor phase of liquid nitrogen. Analytical flow cytometry was used to check the purity and quantity of every magnetically sorted T cell population. From each sorted fraction, genomic DNA was isolated and quantified by UV absorbance on a Nanodrop 2000c.

Sequenced material: naive CD4+ T cells sorted from blood. This specimen's cell subset or site label, interpreted: CD45RA+ positively selected. This TCR came from a man aged 18 to 29 in good health. The rearranged segments are TRBV7-9 and TRBJ1-5; 9 nucleotides in the junction match TRBD1. The nucleotide sequence is TGTGCCAGCAGCCCCGGGACAGGGAAGGACAATCAGCCCCAGCATTTT. It codes for CASSPGTGKDNQPQHF.